This entry describes one T cell receptor beta chain. The antigen is not known. Trimming removed 3 bases at V and 6 bases at J, with 14 bases between. CDR1 and CDR2 from the germline V gene are GTSNPN and SVGIG (reference sequence). The CDR3 has 13 residues. The sample is drawn from a study of T cell responses to AZD1222 COVID-19 vaccine. Study results and caveats: No day 14 peak samples; only post-peak repertoires were characterized. The donors showed a predominance of white British ancestry and of females, with possible underestimation of clonal diversity. Per reports, nearly half of all spike-specific TCRs target regions that are unmutated in variants. CD4 TCRs covered the whole spike, strongest at regions 160-218 and 743-854.

Sequenced by immunoSEQ multiplex PCR; TCRdb stores in-frame clones only, minus some. The sample holds 150,000 to 180,000 clones, 75% to 95% seen once. This receptor was taken from an adult in good health. The chain uses TRBV30 and TRBJ1-1; D gene ambiguous. Sequenced here: peripheral blood, sampled on day 0 of AZD1222 vaccination. CDR3 sequence: CAWSDRVIAEAFF. CDR3 DNA: TGTGCCTGGAGCGATCGAGTGATCGCTGAAGCTTTCTTT.